Listed here are 14 T cell receptor beta chains from one sample, sequenced in a study of blood T cell repertoires in COVID-19 (dated by TCRdb to 2019 to 2021). Preparation of the library involved the immunoSEQ multiplex PCR assay. In its TCRdb copy, this immuneACCESS table keeps in-frame sequences only and misses some clones. Where compared with another copy, unresolved V genes explain less than half of these, and the others have no known cause. The sample table shows 68,000 or so clones, and about 82% are seen once. Roughly 4% of the sample is held by the ten biggest clonotypes. The sequenced sample consisted of peripheral blood. These receptors all come from a man over 45 with acute or convalescent COVID-19.

This sequence joins TRBV30 and TRBJ1-6; D remains unclear. Trimming left V 0 bases short and J 9 bases short, with 15 bases between. Germline V gene lookup returns CDR1 GTSNPN and CDR2 SVGIG (reference sequence). This CDR3 spans 15 amino acids. As DNA, the CDR3 is TGTGCCTGGAGTGTACTCCCCGACAAATTTTCACCCCTCCACTTT. It specifies CAWSVLPDKFSPLHF.

This clone came up once. The rearrangement links TRBV18 to TRBJ1-5, with D perhaps matching TRBD1 (5 bases). The CDR3 extends over 15 amino acids. Per the germline V gene, CDR1 is KGHSH and CDR2 is LQKENI. V was trimmed by 5 bases and J by 2 bases, leaving 13 bases between them. The CDR3 region is CASSEGQKGNQPQHF. The CDR3 nucleotides are TGTGCCAGCTCAGAAGGACAAAAAGGCAATCAGCCCCAGCATTTT. Filled out from reference TRBV18 and TRBJ1-5, the complete variable domain reads NAGVMQNPRHLVRRRGQEARLRCSPMKGHSHVYWYRQLPEEGLKFMVYLQKENIIDESGMPKERFSAEFPKEGPSILRIQQVVRGDSAAYFCASSEGQKGNQPQHFGDGTRLSIL.

The chain links TRBV7-9 to TRBJ2-7; 8 nucleotides agree with TRBD1. The CDR3 covers 15 residues. Unmatched junction bases numbered 8, after V lost 5 bases and J lost 2 bases. Germline V gives CDR1 SEHNR, CDR2 FQNEAQ (reference sequence). The CDR3 bases are TGTGCCAGCAGCCGTCGGGACAGGCCCCCCTACGAGCAGTACTTC. Translating it yields CASSRRDRPPYEQYF.

The rearrangement uses TRBV5-6 and TRBJ2-3, with 9 bases fitting TRBD1. CDR3 length: 16 residues. The germline CDR1 and CDR2 sequences are SGHDT and YYEEEE. The junction had 10 bases not matched to a gene; V was cut back by 4 bases and J by 4 bases. Written as DNA, the CDR3 is TGTGCCAGCAGCCCGGAGGGGGGACAGGGCGCAGATACGCAGTATTTT. It yields the protein CASSPEGGQGADTQYF. The full variable domain, its missing parts supplied by reference TRBV5-6 and TRBJ2-3, is DAGVTQSPTHLIKTRGQQVTLRCSPKSGHDTVSWYQQALGQGPQFIFQYYEEEERQRGNFPDRFSGHQFPNYSSELNVNALLLGDSALYLCASSPEGGQGADTQYFGPGTRLTVL.

The chain links TRBV2 to TRBJ2-1; 7 bases agree with TRBD2. CDR3 length: 14 residues. Germline CDR1 SNHLY, CDR2 FYNNEI. With 7 bases clipped from V and 8 bases from J, the junction kept 11 bases outside the gene matches. CDR3 in amino acids: CASKRRENRDEQFF. For the CDR3, the DNA is TGTGCCAGCAAGCGGCGGGAGAATCGGGATGAGCAGTTCTTC.

The V and J genes are TRBV10-3 and TRBJ2-1; maybe TRBD2 (6 bases). CDR1 and CDR2 (germline): ENHRY, SYGVKD. This CDR3 comprises 17 residues. Trimming removed 3 bases from V and 0 bases from J, with 15 bases in between. The CDR3, as DNA: TGTGCCATCAGTGATTCGACGGGGGACCCCTCCTACAATGAGCAGTTCTTC. Protein product: CAISDSTGDPSYNEQFF.

This chain's CDR3 is CASTDPGQAGNTIYF. Written as DNA, the CDR3 is TGTGCCAGCACCGACCCGGGACAGGCTGGAAACACCATATATTTT. The V gene is TRBV6-5, the J gene TRBJ1-3; 8 bases agree with TRBD1. V was pared by 7 bases and J by 2 bases, with 7 bases of the junction left unmatched. CDR1 MNHEY and CDR2 SVGAGI come from the germline V gene. This CDR3 spans 15 amino acids.

The gene calls are TRBV28 and TRBJ1-5; D is undetermined. V was pared by 8 bases and J by 1 base, with 6 bases between. This CDR3 spans 12 amino acids. The germline V gene encodes CDR1 MDHEN and CDR2 SYDVKM. The DNA for the CDR3 is TGTGCCAGCTCTGTAAGCAATCAGCCCCAGCATTTT. Translation: CASSVSNQPQHF.

V is TRBV6-5 and J is TRBJ1-5; 10 bases agree with TRBD1. V gave up 7 bases and J gave up 6 bases; unmatched junction bases: 9. This CDR3 has 15 residues. Germline V gene sequence: CDR1 MNHEY, CDR2 SVGAGI. The CDR3 nucleotides are TGTGCCAGCACGGACAGGGGGTCTTCTCGTCAGCCCCAGCATTTT. Protein sequence: CASTDRGSSRQPQHF.

This chain uses TRBV6-1 with TRBJ2-6, with unresolved D. The CDR3 is 13 amino acids. V lost 2 bases and J lost 5, with 4 bases in between. The germline CDR1 and CDR2 sequences are MNHNS and SASEGT. CDR3 in amino acids: CASSESRANVLTF. In DNA, the CDR3 is TGTGCCAGCAGTGAATCTAGGGCCAACGTCCTGACTTTC.

This chain connects TRBV6-5 to TRBJ1-6, with 9 bases matching TRBD1. Germline assignment: CDR1 MNHEY and CDR2 SVGAGI. The CDR3 consists of 13 residues. V lost 9 bases to trimming and J lost 9 bases; unmatched junction nucleotides: 6. The CDR3 DNA reads as TGTGCCAGTAAATGGGGACAGGGTTCACCCCTCCACTTT. Translating it yields CASKWGQGSPLHF.

The chain carries TRBV18 and TRBJ2-1, with D possibly matching TRBD1 (5 bases). Germline-derived CDR1 and CDR2 are KGHSH and LQKENI. The V end was cut by 2 bases, the J end by 6 bases, with 17 bases between. This CDR3 is 16 amino acids long. The CDR3 is CASSPSLLRQGNEQFF. CDR3 coding DNA: TGTGCCAGCTCACCATCTCTCCTACGGCAGGGCAATGAGCAGTTCTTC.

In this sample, this clone turned up once. This sequence joins TRBV28 and TRBJ2-2; 9 positions agree with TRBD1. The V gene end was trimmed by 2 bases and the J gene end by 6 bases; junction bases not matched to a gene: 4. CDR1 MDHEN and CDR2 SYDVKM come from the germline V gene. The CDR3 contains 15 residues. CDR3 sequence reads: CASSLNRGRSGELFF. DNA of the CDR3: TGTGCCAGCAGTTTAAACAGGGGGCGATCCGGGGAGCTGTTTTTT.

This chain's CDR3 is CASSVGTRTGELFF. The CDR3 nucleotides are TGTGCCAGCAGTGTTGGTACTCGCACCGGGGAGCTGTTTTTT. The rearrangement uses TRBV2 and TRBJ2-2; D is uncertain. Trimming took 4 bases from V and 4 from J, leaving 10 bases between them. From germline, CDR1 is SNHLY and CDR2 FYNNEI. The CDR3 is 14 amino acids. The full variable domain, in which reference TRBV2 and TRBJ2-2 provide the parts outside the CDR3, is EPEVTQTPSHQVTQMGQEVILRCVPISNHLYFYWYRQILGQKVEFLVSFYNNEISEKSEIFDDQFSVERPDGSNFTLKIRSTKLEDSAMYFCASSVGTRTGELFFGEGSRLTVL.